A single sample gave rise to the 11 T cell receptor beta chains below, sequenced in a study of spatial heterogeneity in lung cancer. Study-level points and caveats: Expanded intratumoral alpha and beta TCR counts tracked tumor mutation counts.

Time point specified: sample taken at primary tumor resection. Each CDR3 protein gets one entry after TCRdb re-called the 5' RACE reads with MiXCR. The table lists around 13,000 distinct CDR3 sequences, roughly 5.4% of them singletons, with around 39% in the top ten. These TCRs' antigens remain unknown. The sequences come from lung tumor tissue, collected at surgery. The receptors here all came from a male donor with early-stage non-small cell lung cancer.

In its sample, this clonotype was seen many times. The chain has TRBV20-1 and TRBJ2-7; a weak D match, TRBD1 (5 bases). CDR1 and CDR2 from the germline V gene are DFQATT and SNEGSKA (reference sequence). Trimming took 5 bases from V and 5 from J, leaving 19 bases between them. This CDR3 spans 14 amino acids. CDR3: CSAPDQGNVDEQYF. The CDR3, as DNA: TGCAGTGCTCCGGACCAGGGAAACGTCGACGAGCAGTACTTC.

This clonotype was recorded many times. The chain carries TRBV29-1 and TRBJ1-1; no clear D. V dropped 4 bases and J dropped 2 bases, with 11 bases sitting between them. The CDR3 runs 13 residues. Germline assignment: CDR1 SQVTM and CDR2 ANQGSEA. The DNA of the CDR3 is TGCAGCGTTGCCCCCAGCCCCAACACTGAAGCTTTCTTT. Protein sequence: CSVAPSPNTEAFF.

Regarding this clonotype: The junction departs from the called germline gene at one end, perhaps through a read error. V and J are TRBV6-2 or TRBV6-3 and TRBJ2-5; the D call may be TRBD1 or TRBD2 (5 bases each). The CDR3 has 15 residues. CDR1 is MNHEY and CDR2 is SVGEGT in the germline V gene. Here the CDR3 reads CASSYRGAEQETQYF. The CDR3, as DNA: TGTGCCAGCAGTTACAGGGGAGCAGAGCAAGAAACCCAGTACTTC.

This clonotype was counted a few times. The rearrangement uses TRBV11-3 and TRBJ1-3; D is ambiguous. CDR1 SGHNT and CDR2 YENEEA come from the germline V gene. The CDR3 consists of 14 residues. V dropped 5 bases and J dropped 0 bases, with 8 bases sitting between them. CDR3 amino acids: CASSPGDSGNTIYF. In DNA, the CDR3 is TGTGCCAGCAGCCCCGGGGACTCTGGAAACACCATATATTTT.

This clonotype came up many times. The chain uses TRBV6-6 and TRBJ1-5; weak D call: TRBD1 (5 bases). From germline, CDR1 is MNHNY and CDR2 SVGAGI (reference sequence). The CDR3 covers 16 residues. Trimming took off 6 bases at V and 3 bases at J, with 18 bases between the two ends. The CDR3 loop is CASSPRGGLDNQPQHF. The CDR3 nucleotides read TGTGCCAGCAGCCCTCGTGGGGGGTTGGACAATCAGCCCCAGCATTTT.

This clonotype was seen repeatedly, ten times or more. The V and J genes are TRBV6-2 or TRBV6-3 and TRBJ2-7; maybe TRBD2 (6 bases). With 5 bases removed from V and 3 bases from J, the gap between germline ends came to 11 bases. The CDR3 consists of 13 residues. Germline-derived CDR1 and CDR2 are MNHEY and SVGEGT. The CDR3: CASSRDWRYEQYF. The CDR3 coding sequence is TGTGCCAGCAGTCGGGACTGGCGCTACGAGCAGTACTTC.

There are many counts of this clonotype. V is TRBV29-1 and J is TRBJ2-4; the match to TRBD2 covers 14 bases. From germline, CDR1 is SQVTM and CDR2 ANQGSEA. The CDR3 contains 18 residues. Trimming cost V 4 bases and J 1 base; bases outside gene matches: 9. The CDR3 nucleotides are TGCAGCGTTGCCTGGACTAGCGGGAGGAATATTGCCAAAAACATTCAGTACTTC. Amino acids: CSVAWTSGRNIAKNIQYF. The entire variable domain, with the rest obtained from reference TRBV29-1 and TRBJ2-4, is as follows: SAVISQKPSRDICQRGTSLTIQCQVDSQVTMMFWYRQQPGQSLTLIATANQGSEATYESGFVIDKFPISRPNLTFSTLTVSNMSPEDSSIYLCSVAWTSGRNIAKNIQYFGAGTRLSVL.

This clonotype was recorded many times. The chain carries TRBV6-2 or TRBV6-3 and TRBJ2-3; 14 positions match TRBD2. In germline, CDR1 is MNHEY, CDR2 SVGEGT. The CDR3 loop spans 19 amino acids. The V and J ends lost 2 bases and 1 base, in that order; junction bases with no gene match: 8. The CDR3 DNA follows: TGTGCCAGCAGTTACGATGGGACTAGCGGGGGCCCACGCACAGATACGCAGTATTTT. This sequence encodes CASSYDGTSGGPRTDTQYF.

Ten or more counts support this clonotype. The V gene is TRBV18, the J gene TRBJ2-3, with 13 nucleotides matching TRBD2. The germline gives CDR1 KGHSH, CDR2 LQKENI. The V gene end was trimmed by 3 bases and the J gene end by 0 bases; junction bases not matched to a gene: 3. CDR3 length: 17 residues. CDR3 amino acids: CASSPGLAGTSTDTQYF. The CDR3 coding sequence is TGTGCCAGCTCACCGGGACTAGCGGGAACTAGCACAGATACGCAGTATTTT.

This clonotype was seen ten or more times. V gene TRBV5-6 combines with J gene TRBJ2-1; 8 nucleotides match TRBD1. After removal of 5 bases from V and 8 bases from J, the junction contained 6 bases not matched to a gene. CDR1 SGHDT and CDR2 YYEEEE come from the germline V gene. The CDR3 sequence is 13 residues long. This CDR3 is CASRRTGYDEQFF. As DNA, the CDR3 is TGTGCCAGCAGGCGGACAGGGTACGATGAGCAGTTCTTC.

This clonotype was picked up many times. The V call is TRBV18, the J call TRBJ1-2; 7 bases line up with TRBD1. J was trimmed by 2 bases and V by 0 bases; bases with no gene match: 3. CDR1 is KGHSH and CDR2 is LQKENI in the germline V gene. CDR3 length: 15 residues. The CDR3 bases are TGTGCCAGCTCACCACCGGACAGGTTGAACTATGGCTACACCTTC. Residues: CASSPPDRLNYGYTF.